Listed here are 22 T cell receptor beta chains from one sample, sequenced in a study of blood T cell repertoires in COVID-19. Clones were read by immunoSEQ multiplex PCR, and TCRdb kept only the in-frame ones, dropping some. Counted here are a few hundred thousand clones, about 85% occurring once; the ten biggest clones make up about 0.9%. The specimen was peripheral blood. The receptors were sampled from a human donor with COVID-19, enrolled during active disease. The donor label of this sample is uncertain.

V is TRBV19 and J is TRBJ2-7, with D possibly TRBD1 on 5 matching bases. The V gene lost 11 bases and the J gene lost 1 base, with 15 bases spanning the gap. CDR1 is LNHDA and CDR2 is SQIVND in the germline V gene (reference sequence). CDR3 size: 13 residues. DNA for the CDR3: TGTGCCCTACACAGGCAACCGTCCTACGAGCAGTACTTC. It yields the protein CALHRQPSYEQYF.

The chain joins TRBV6-1 to TRBJ1-1; tentative D call: TRBD1 (5 bases). The CDR3 contains 13 residues. V lost 8 bases, J lost 1 base, and 11 bases lay in between. Looked up from germline, CDR1 is MNHNS and CDR2 is SASEGT. The CDR3 is CASAQDPNTEAFF. DNA of the CDR3: TGTGCCAGCGCACAGGACCCGAACACTGAAGCTTTCTTT.

The chain has TRBV2 and TRBJ1-4, with a weak D call TRBD1 (6 bases). Deletions cut 6 bases from V and 1 base from J, with 9 bases between. Germline CDR1 reads SNHLY; CDR2 reads FYNNEI. The CDR3 extends over 14 amino acids. The CDR3, as DNA: TGTGCCAGCAGGCAGGGGAAAACTAATGAAAAACTGTTTTTT. It is translated as CASRQGKTNEKLFF.

V and J are TRBV28 and TRBJ2-7; 11 nucleotides align to TRBD2. This CDR3 has 16 amino acids. V lost 8 bases, J lost 5 bases, and 14 bases stayed unmatched. CDR1 MDHEN and CDR2 SYDVKM come from the germline V gene. The CDR3 region is CASARLVAGGPNEQYF. For the CDR3, the DNA is TGTGCCAGCGCCCGCCTGGTAGCGGGAGGGCCCAACGAGCAGTACTTC.

This rearrangement joins TRBV5-3 to TRBJ1-5; the D is unclear. TRBV5-3 is sorted into the ORF group, with uncertain function. The CDR3 covers 20 residues. Between the trimmed V and J ends, which lost 4 bases and 0 bases, there was a span of 26 bases. The CDR3 nucleotides are TGTGCCAGAAGCCCAAAGGGCGGCATCTCCGGGGTACATAGCAATCAGCCCCAGCATTTT. It translates to CARSPKGGISGVHSNQPQHF.

The rearrangement joins TRBV5-1 to TRBJ1-4; D is undetermined. Germline CDR1 SGHRS, CDR2 YFSETQ. V was cut by 4 bases and J by 8 bases, with 15 bases left in between. This CDR3 is built from 14 residues. CDR3 DNA sequence: TGCGCCAGCAGCCTGGACGGAGCCACAGAAAAACTGTTTTTT. Amino acid sequence: CASSLDGATEKLFF.

The chain recombines TRBV10-2 with TRBJ2-3; 15 nucleotides match TRBD2. Per the germline V gene, CDR1 is WSHSY and CDR2 is SAAADI. V dropped 6 bases and J dropped 5; count of bases not matched to a gene: 3. The CDR3 has 15 amino acids. CDR3 coding DNA: TGCGCCAGCAGGAGGGGACTAGCGGGAGGAGATACGCAGTATTTT. Translation gives CASRRGLAGGDTQYF.

This chain joins TRBV11-3 and TRBJ2-1; the D gene is possibly TRBD1 (6 bases). The V gene's germline CDR1 is SGHNT and CDR2 YENEEA. V lost 1 base to trimming and J lost 9 bases, with 16 bases between them. The CDR3 is 15 residues long. The CDR3 nucleotides read TGTGCCAGCAGCTTAGCTTCACAGGGAAAGGGTGAGCAGTTCTTC. Protein: CASSLASQGKGEQFF.

The rearrangement joins TRBV7-2 to TRBJ1-1, with TRBD1 matching over 8 bases. V was pared by 6 bases and J by 7 bases, with 7 bases of the junction left unmatched. This CDR3 has 13 residues. The V gene's germline CDR1 is SGHTA and CDR2 FQGNSA. CDR3: CASSFDRGGEAFF. CDR3 coding DNA: TGTGCCAGCAGTTTCGACAGGGGTGGTGAAGCTTTCTTT.

This chain links TRBV9 with TRBJ1-1; perhaps TRBD1 as D (5 bases). CDR1 and CDR2 (germline): SGDLS, YYNGEE. V was cut by 0 bases and J by 0 bases, with 9 bases left in between. The CDR3 is made up of 15 amino acids. CDR3 protein: CASSVGGVMNTEAFF. The CDR3 DNA follows: TGTGCCAGCAGCGTAGGGGGGGTGATGAACACTGAAGCTTTCTTT.

V usage is TRBV6-5 and J usage is TRBJ2-1, with 12 nucleotides matching TRBD2. J lost 8 bases, V lost 8 bases, and 4 bases had no gene match. From germline, CDR1 is MNHEY and CDR2 SVGAGI. This CDR3 comprises 13 residues. The CDR3 DNA is TGTGCCAGCGAAACTAGCGGGAGGTATGAGCAGTTCTTC. Translation gives CASETSGRYEQFF.

The rearrangement links TRBV28 to TRBJ1-1; tentatively, D is TRBD1 (5 bases). V lost 2 bases, J lost 0 bases, and 10 bases lay in between. This CDR3 has 15 residues. CDR1 is MDHEN, CDR2 SYDVKM, per germline. As DNA, the CDR3 is TGTGCCAGCAGTTTACCCCAGGGTATGAACACTGAAGCTTTCTTT. Translated, it gives CASSLPQGMNTEAFF.

The chain combines TRBV29-1 with TRBJ2-7, with 8 bases matching TRBD1. Unmatched junction bases numbered 15, after V lost 4 bases and J lost 7 bases. Germline V gives CDR1 SQVTM, CDR2 ANQGSEA. The CDR3 totals 15 residues. The CDR3 nucleotides read TGCAGCGTTGGGGTTATGCAGGGGGCCATGGGGGAGCAGTACTTC. Translated: CSVGVMQGAMGEQYF.

The chain combines TRBV11-2 with TRBJ2-7, with 8 bases that match TRBD2. V shed 5 bases and J 0 bases; nucleotides not matched to a gene: 3. CDR3 size: 14 residues. Germline-derived CDR1 and CDR2 are SGHAT and FQNNGV. Written as DNA, the CDR3 is TGTGCCAGCAGCCTTAGCGGGAACTCCTACGAGCAGTACTTC. Translated: CASSLSGNSYEQYF.

In its sample, this clone was seen a few times. The V call is TRBV5-6, the J call TRBJ1-1; D is unclear. CDR1 and CDR2 from the germline V gene are SGHDT and YYEEEE. This CDR3 contains 12 residues. V gave up 0 bases and J gave up 9 bases, with 9 bases separating them. In DNA, the CDR3 is TGTGCCAGCAGCTTGGCTAGTTTTAAAGCTTTCTTT. This codes for CASSLASFKAFF.

This clone was seen a handful of times. The chain employs TRBV5-8 and TRBJ1-5; D perhaps matches TRBD1 (5 bases). This CDR3 spans 16 amino acids. Germline V gene sequence: CDR1 SGHTS, CDR2 YDEGEE. Trimming removed 0 bases from V and 0 bases from J, with 10 bases in between. CDR3 DNA: TGTGCCAGCAGCTTGGACGCAGGGTATAGCAATCAGCCCCAGCATTTT. Encoded protein: CASSLDAGYSNQPQHF.

The V gene is TRBV30, the J gene TRBJ1-4; 8 bases are a match to TRBD1. After removal of 2 bases from V and 7 bases from J, the junction contained 6 bases not matched to a gene. CDR3 length: 14 residues. Germline lookup yields CDR1 GTSNPN and CDR2 SVGIG (reference sequence). The CDR3 protein is CAWSWTGRGEKLFF. The CDR3 nucleotides read TGTGCCTGGAGTTGGACAGGGCGCGGTGAAAAACTGTTTTTT.

Many counts were recorded for this clone. This CDR3 reads CASSPDYGYTF. In DNA form, the CDR3 reads TGTGCCAGCAGCCCGGACTATGGCTACACCTTC. The genes are TRBV7-9 and TRBJ1-2; D remains unclear. Trimming removed 5 bases at V and 3 bases at J, with 4 bases between. Per germline, CDR1 SEHNR and CDR2 FQNEAQ (reference sequence). The CDR3 is made up of 11 amino acids.

Points on this clone: The identical CDR3 is also encoded by other nucleotide sequences in the sample. The chain carries TRBV7-2 and TRBJ1-3; no clear D. Trimming shortened V by 1 base and J by 0 bases, and 7 bases separated the two germline ends. The CDR3 is made up of 15 amino acids. The germline V gene encodes CDR1 SGHTA and CDR2 FQGNSA. The CDR3: CASSLGPSSGNTIYF. In DNA form, the CDR3 reads TGTGCCAGCAGCTTAGGTCCGAGCTCTGGAAACACCATATATTTT.

This clone appeared once. The chain joins TRBV19 to TRBJ2-3; 8 positions agree with TRBD1. V trimming: 4 bases; J trimming: 5 bases; junction bases outside the gene matches: 5. This CDR3 spans 14 amino acids. From germline, CDR1 is LNHDA and CDR2 SQIVND (reference sequence). For the CDR3, the DNA is TGTGCCAGTAGTAAGGACAGGGTTTTAGATACGCAGTATTTT. Translated, it gives CASSKDRVLDTQYF.

The V and J genes are TRBV7-9 and TRBJ2-1; 12 bases align to TRBD2. Germline assignment: CDR1 SEHNR and CDR2 FQNEAQ (reference sequence). The CDR3 consists of 14 residues. Losses at the gene ends were 5 bases for V and 6 bases for J; bases not matched to a gene: 2. CDR3 amino acids: CASSTGLAGNEQFF. The CDR3 coding sequence is TGTGCCAGCAGCACGGGACTAGCGGGCAATGAGCAGTTCTTC.

This chain links TRBV5-4 with TRBJ1-1, with D maybe TRBD1 (6 bases). This CDR3 has 16 residues. Trimming pared 9 bases from V and 2 bases from J, leaving 23 bases between. Germline V gives CDR1 SGHNT, CDR2 YYREEE (reference sequence). As DNA, the CDR3 is TGTGCCACCCTCCTCGGGGCAGGGGTGGGAAACACTGAAGCTTTCTTT. Translating it yields CATLLGAGVGNTEAFF.